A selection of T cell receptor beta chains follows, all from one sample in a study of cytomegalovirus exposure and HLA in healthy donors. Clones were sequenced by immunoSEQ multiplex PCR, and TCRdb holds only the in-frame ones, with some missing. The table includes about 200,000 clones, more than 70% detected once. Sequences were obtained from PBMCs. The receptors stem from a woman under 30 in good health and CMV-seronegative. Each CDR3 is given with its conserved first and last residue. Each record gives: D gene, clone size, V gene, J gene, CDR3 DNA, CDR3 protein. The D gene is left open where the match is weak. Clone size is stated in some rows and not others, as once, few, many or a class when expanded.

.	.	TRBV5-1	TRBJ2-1	TGCGCCAGCAGCTTGGGTAACGGGGGACGAGCGGAGCAGTTCTTC	CASSLGNGGRAEQFF
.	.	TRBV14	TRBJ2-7	TGTGCCAGCAGCCAATACAGAAGCTCCTACGAGCAGTACTTC	CASSQYRSSYEQYF
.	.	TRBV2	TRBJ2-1	TGTGCCAGCAGTGAAGCTCAGGTTATGATTGGAACATTCTTC	CASSEAQVMIGTFF
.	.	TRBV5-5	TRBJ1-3	TGTGCCAGCAGCAGCCAATCCCAAAACACCATATATTTT	CASSSQSQNTIYF
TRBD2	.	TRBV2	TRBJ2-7	TGTGCCAGCAGAGGGGAAGGAGCGGGAGGGCCCCTTTACGAGCAGTACTTC	CASRGEGAGGPLYEQYF
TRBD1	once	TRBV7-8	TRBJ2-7	TGTGCCAGCAGCTTCAAAACAGGGGTCGAGCAGTACTTC	CASSFKTGVEQYF
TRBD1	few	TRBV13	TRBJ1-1	TGTGCCAGCAGCAGGACAGGGACGGGGGACACTGAAGCTTTCTTT	CASSRTGTGDTEAFF
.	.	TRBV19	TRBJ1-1	TGTGCCAGTAGTTTCGTTTTGTCTAACACTGAAGCTTTCTTT	CASSFVLSNTEAFF
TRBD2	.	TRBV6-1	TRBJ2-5	TGTGCCAGCAAGGTCCTAGCGGGAGTGGGAGAGACCCAGTACTTC	CASKVLAGVGETQYF
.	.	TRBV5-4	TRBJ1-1	TGTGCCAGCAGCTTGGATTCGGGGTCGGCTTACGGTGAAGCTTTCTTT	CASSLDSGSAYGEAFF
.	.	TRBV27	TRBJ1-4	TGTGCCAGCAGTAGAACGCAGGGACTAAGAGGTGAAAAACTGTTTTTT	CASSRTQGLRGEKLFF
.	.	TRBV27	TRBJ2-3	TGTGCCAGCAGTTCTAACCTTCGGGGCACAGATACGCAGTATTTT	CASSSNLRGTDTQYF
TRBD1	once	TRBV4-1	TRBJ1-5	TGCGCCAGCAGCCATCTTGGACAGGGGAATCAGCCCCAGCATTTT	CASSHLGQGNQPQHF
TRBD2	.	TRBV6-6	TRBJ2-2	TGTGCCAGCAGTCCTAGCGGAGAAACCGGGGAGCTGTTTTTT	CASSPSGETGELFF
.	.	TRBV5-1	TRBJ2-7	TGCGCCAGCAGCTACAATAATTACGAGCAGTACTTC	CASSYNNYEQYF
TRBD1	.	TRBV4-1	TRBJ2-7	TGCGCCAGCAGCCAAGGTTCCGGGACAGGGGGCTACCGGTCCAGCTACGAGCAGTACTTC	CASSQGSGTGGYRSSYEQYF
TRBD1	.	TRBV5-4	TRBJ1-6	TGTGCCAGCAGCTCAGCTCCGGGACAGGGCTTCCACTTT	CASSSAPGQGFHF
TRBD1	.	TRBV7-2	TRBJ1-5	TGTGCCAGCAGCCCCTTCCGGACAGGGAGTTATCAGCCCCAGCATTTT	CASSPFRTGSYQPQHF
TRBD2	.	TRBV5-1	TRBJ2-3	TGCGCCAGCAGCCCGGGGGGTTGGGGAGATACGCAGTATTTT	CASSPGGWGDTQYF
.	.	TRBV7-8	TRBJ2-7	TGTGCCAGCAGTTATCGAACCGGGACACGCGACGAGCAGTACTTC	CASSYRTGTRDEQYF
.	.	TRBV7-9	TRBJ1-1	TGTGCCAGCAGCTTCGGGACTTCGAACACTGAAGCTTTCTTT	CASSFGTSNTEAFF
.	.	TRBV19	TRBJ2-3	TGTGCCAGCGCCGTTTCACATTCTAGCACAGATACGCAGTATTTT	CASAVSHSSTDTQYF